The T cell receptor beta chain described here comes from a study of vaccination and CD4 T cells after COVID-19 (dated by TCRdb to between 2021 and 2024). Looking at the study overall: Every convalescent patient had a positive nasal swab PCR test for SARS-CoV-2, with mild disease in under ten patients and severe disease in one. As controls, cultures received a CEFX viral epitope pool (the positive control), an HIV-1 Nef peptide pool (the negative control), or no peptide at all. Post-COVID blood samples from convalescent patients were collected a median of roughly 100 days after diagnosis, with a range of about 35 to 180 days. The spike-specific CD4+ TCR repertoire was compared before and after mRNA vaccination in 10 to 11 COVID-19 convalescent patients and a handful of infection-naive healthy vaccine recipients. For stimulating the cultures, overlapping spike peptide pools were used, derived from SARS-CoV-2 as well as from the common cold coronaviruses HCoV-NL63, HCoV-OC43 and HCoV-229E. Post-vaccine blood samples were collected a median of about 69 days after the second vaccine dose, ranging from roughly 14 to 241 days. Two doses of either the Pfizer-BioNTech BNT162b2 vaccine (n=8) or the Moderna mRNA-1273 vaccine (n=2) were administered to participants. Six males and four females were included in the convalescent cohort, with two Hispanic individuals, seven Caucasians, two Asians and one multiracial person represented. Results and caveats for the whole study, not just this receptor: Of the vaccine-specific clones found in convalescent patients, nearly all (304 of 307) were mono-reactive for SARS-CoV-2 spike instead of being cross-reactive with common cold coronaviruses. The median number of SARS-CoV-2-reactive clonotypes rose from 20 to 25 after infection to 38 after vaccination, but the change was not significant. Among the post-vaccine SARS-CoV-2-reactive clones in convalescent patients, a median approximately 86% showed up only after vaccination, which suggests vaccine-specific priming. Only a relatively small number of convalescent patients were included in the study, and early timepoints following natural infection were not analyzed.

A note on this clonotype: Its antigen is not yet known. Nothing much larger sits one base from this clone, and base qualities are not available.

The library was made by PCR. DNA from cultured CD4+ T cells underwent TCR sequencing with the Oncomine TCR Beta short-read assay at the Johns Hopkins FTIC core. The QIAamp micro DNA kit was used to extract genomic DNA from the cultured CD4+ T cells. Oncomine TCR Beta libraries from cultured CD4+ T cells were pooled using unique dual indexes and sequenced on an Illumina iSeq 100. Per the original workflow: Non-productive sequences were filtered out, and CDR3s that did not start with C, did not end with F or W, or were shorter than 7 amino acids were discarded. Antigen-specific clonotypes were identified with the MANAFEST web application by comparing peptide-stimulated wells with reference and other culture wells. To be called positive, a clone needed an FDR below 0.05, an odds ratio above 5, and a productive frequency above 0.1% in at least two of three replicate wells. A clonotype was classed as cross-reactive if the clonotype showed significant expansion both in SARS-CoV-2 spike wells and in at least one common cold coronavirus spike condition. CDR3 homology was assessed with Levenshtein distances (stringdist) and unrooted phylogenetic trees (ape) in R version 3.6.1. The public reads were quality trimmed at Q25 with fastp and then assembled into clones with MiXCR by TCRdb, keeping productive beta chains. Each entry merges the rows of one CDR3 protein and shows their most common DNA and genes. It is TCRdb's table, rather than the study itself, that gives the V and J calls and clone size. A total of 13,000 to 15,000 distinct CDR3 sequences appear in this sample, roughly 40% of them only once. Of the sample, roughly 14% is held by the ten largest clones.

V is reduced by 1 base and J by 4 bases, leaving a spacing of 14 bases between them. CDR3 length: 16 amino acids, cysteine to phenylalanine. The CDR3 DNA has 48 bases and is translated from base 1. Reading the germline V gene (reference sequence) gives CDR1 LNHNV and CDR2 YYDKDF. The treatment or condition label on this specimen signifies: approximately 9-day PBMC culture with coronavirus spike peptide pools or control peptides (ViraFEST assay). To expand antigen-specific T cells with peptide pools and then pick out the expanded clonotypes through TCR sequencing, the study relied on the ViraFEST assay. The positive SARS-CoV-2 PCR tests of the convalescent patients were dated from March to December 2020, before the Alpha, Beta and Delta variants emerged in the United States. Some 2 million PBMCs per well were cultured in IMDM with 5% human AB serum and roughly 10 IU/ml IL-2, plus 10 ug/ml peptide pools. Half of the culture medium was replaced with fresh IL-2-containing medium on days 3 and 7. Once the cells had been in culture for approximately 10 days, the EasySep CD4+ T cell isolation kit was used to isolate CD4+ T cells by negative selection. PBMCs were separated from whole blood using Ficoll-Paque Plus gradient centrifugation and then either used fresh or cryopreserved at -140C. In general, triplicate wells were set up for every culture condition.

This TCR came from a human donor who had recovered from COVID-19. The V gene is TRBV15 and the J gene is TRBJ1-3; too little of a D gene remains to name it. The sequenced sample was CD4+ T cells from blood, cultured in vitro. The bases are TGTGCCACCAGCAGAGCCGTTGCAGTGGTCGGAAACACCATATATTTT. The resulting protein is CATSRAVAVVGNTIYF. The entire variable domain, with the stretches around the CDR3 drawn from the reference TRBV15 and TRBJ1-3 proteins, is DAMVIQNPRYQVTQFGKPVTLSCSQTLNHNVMYWYQQKSSQAPKLLFHYYDKDFNNEADTPDNFQSRRPNTSFCFLDIRSPGLGDTAMYLCATSRAVAVVGNTIYFGEGSWLTVV.